Below are 10 T cell receptor beta chains sequenced from a single sample in a study of cytomegalovirus exposure and HLA in healthy donors. Profiling relied on immunoSEQ multiplex PCR, and the TCRdb table lists in-frame clones only, not all of them. The repertoire consists of 140,000 to 150,000 clones, with about 91% occurring once and the leading ten covering less than 5.5%. Input material: PBMCs. These receptors were taken from a man between 18 and 35 years old in good health and CMV-seropositive.

The rearrangement uses TRBV7-8 and TRBJ2-7; TRBD1 matches 7 bases. Looked up from germline, CDR1 is SGHVS and CDR2 is FQNEAQ. The CDR3 extends over 13 amino acids. The V gene end was trimmed by 4 bases and the J gene end by 3 bases; junction bases not matched to a gene: 3. The CDR3 protein is CASSYNRGYEQYF. Written as DNA, the CDR3 is TGTGCCAGCAGCTACAACAGGGGCTACGAGCAGTACTTC.

The chain joins TRBV28 to TRBJ2-2, with D possibly being TRBD1 (7 bases). CDR3 length: 16 residues. The germline V gene has CDR1 MDHEN and CDR2 SYDVKM. Between the trimmed V and J ends, which lost 5 bases and 7 bases, there was a span of 20 bases. CDR3 in amino acids: CASSLAGGGKVGELFF. CDR3 nucleotide sequence: TGTGCCAGCAGTCTAGCAGGGGGAGGAAAGGTCGGGGAGCTGTTTTTT.

The chain combines TRBV28 with TRBJ1-2; D unresolved. CDR3 length equals 13 residues. V was cut by 8 bases and J by 4 bases, with 14 bases left in between. CDR1 MDHEN and CDR2 SYDVKM come from the germline V gene. CDR3 nucleotide sequence: TGTGCCAGCCAGATAACCGGGTCCTATGGCTACACCTTC. Its translation is CASQITGSYGYTF.

CDR3 protein: CASSWRAGGTSYNEQFF. The CDR3 nucleotides are TGTGCCAGCAGTTGGCGGGCGGGAGGGACCTCCTACAATGAGCAGTTCTTC. The gene calls are TRBV27 and TRBJ2-1; TRBD2 matches 9 bases. V was pared by 4 bases and J by 0 bases, with 7 bases of the junction left unmatched. Germline loops: CDR1 MNHEY, CDR2 SMNVEV (reference sequence). CDR3 size: 17 residues.

The genes are TRBV30 and TRBJ1-3, with 9 bases lining up with TRBD1. This CDR3 spans 20 amino acids. Germline CDR1 GTSNPN, CDR2 SVGIG (reference sequence). Trimming removed 1 base from V and 0 bases from J; junction bases left unmatched: 16. The CDR3: CAWSGSGQGIPGGSGNTIYF. The CDR3 bases are TGTGCCTGGAGTGGCTCAGGACAGGGGATACCCGGGGGCTCTGGAAACACCATATATTTT.

This chain uses TRBV19 with TRBJ1-1, with TRBD1 identical over 12 bases. Germline CDR1 is LNHDA and CDR2 is SQIVND (reference sequence). V lost 4 bases, J lost 5 bases, and 5 bases stayed unmatched. The CDR3 totals 15 residues. The DNA for the CDR3 is TGTGCCAGTAGTAGGGACAGGGGGCAGGTAACTGAAGCTTTCTTT. This translates into CASSRDRGQVTEAFF.

The chain combines TRBV5-4 with TRBJ1-5; unclear D gene. Trimming removed 0 bases from V and 3 bases from J, with 7 bases in between. The V gene's germline CDR1 is SGHNT and CDR2 YYREEE (reference sequence). The CDR3 is 14 residues long. CDR3 sequence (DNA): TGTGCCAGCAGCTTGGGAGGTAACAATCAGCCCCAGCATTTT. Its translation: CASSLGGNNQPQHF.

The rearrangement links TRBV7-9 to TRBJ2-7; the D gene is possibly TRBD1 (6 bases). V dropped 1 base and J dropped 5 bases, with 18 bases sitting between them. CDR3 size: 16 residues. Germline V gene data show CDR1 as SEHNR and CDR2 as FQNEAQ (reference sequence). CDR3 in amino acids: CASSLGWAGVFNEQYF. CDR3 DNA: TGTGCCAGCAGCTTAGGGTGGGCAGGGGTCTTTAACGAGCAGTACTTC.

This chain uses TRBV13 with TRBJ2-7; the match to TRBD1 covers 7 bases. This CDR3 has 15 residues. Germline V lookup: CDR1 PRHDT, CDR2 FYEKMQ (reference sequence). V lost 1 base, J lost 1 base, and 4 bases stayed unmatched. The CDR3 DNA reads TGTGCCAGCAGCTTAGCGACAGGGAGTTCCTACGAGCAGTACTTC. Encoded protein: CASSLATGSSYEQYF.

V usage is TRBV2 and J usage is TRBJ1-3, with 7 bases identical to TRBD1. Trimming at V came to 3 bases and at J to 2 bases, leaving 4 bases not matched to a gene. The CDR3 extends over 15 amino acids. Germline CDR1 and CDR2: SNHLY and FYNNEI. The CDR3 reads CASSDEQGAGNTIYF. In DNA form, the CDR3 reads TGTGCCAGCAGTGATGAGCAGGGGGCTGGAAACACCATATATTTT.